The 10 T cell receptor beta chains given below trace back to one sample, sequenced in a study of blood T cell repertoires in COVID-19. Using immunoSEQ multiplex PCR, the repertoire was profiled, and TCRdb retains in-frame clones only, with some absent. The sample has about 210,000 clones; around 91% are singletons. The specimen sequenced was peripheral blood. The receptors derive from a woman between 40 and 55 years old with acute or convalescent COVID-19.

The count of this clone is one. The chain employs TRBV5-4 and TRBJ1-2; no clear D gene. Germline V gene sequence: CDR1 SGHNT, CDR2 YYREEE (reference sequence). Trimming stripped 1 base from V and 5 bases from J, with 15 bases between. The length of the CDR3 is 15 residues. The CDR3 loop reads CASSLPLGPEYGYTF. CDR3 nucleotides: TGTGCCAGCAGCTTGCCTTTAGGCCCGGAGTATGGCTACACCTTC. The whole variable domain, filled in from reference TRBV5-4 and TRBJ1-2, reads ETGVTQSPTHLIKTRGQQVTLRCSSQSGHNTVSWYQQALGQGPQFIFQYYREEENGRGNFPPRFSGLQFPNYSSELNVNALELDDSALYLCASSLPLGPEYGYTFGSGTRLTVV.

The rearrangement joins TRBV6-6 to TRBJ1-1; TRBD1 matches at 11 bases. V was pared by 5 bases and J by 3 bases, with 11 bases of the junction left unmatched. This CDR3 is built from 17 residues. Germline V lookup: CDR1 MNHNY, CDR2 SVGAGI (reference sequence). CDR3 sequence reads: CASSRRDRGVGDTEAFF. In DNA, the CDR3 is TGTGCCAGCAGTCGCCGGGACAGGGGGGTAGGGGACACTGAAGCTTTCTTT.

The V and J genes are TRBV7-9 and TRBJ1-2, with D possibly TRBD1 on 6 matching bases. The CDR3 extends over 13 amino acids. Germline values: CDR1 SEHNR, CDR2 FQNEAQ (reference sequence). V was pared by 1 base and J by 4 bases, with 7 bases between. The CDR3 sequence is CASSLGTAYGYTF. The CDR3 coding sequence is TGTGCCAGCAGCTTAGGGACAGCCTATGGCTACACCTTC.

Here the CDR3 DNA reads TGTGCCAGCAGTTTATTGGGAGACTATGGCTACACCTTC. This gives the protein CASSLLGDYGYTF. V gene TRBV12-3 or TRBV12-4 combines with J gene TRBJ1-2; D ambiguous. V was clipped by 2 bases and J by 3 bases, with 7 bases between them. This CDR3 region has 13 residues.

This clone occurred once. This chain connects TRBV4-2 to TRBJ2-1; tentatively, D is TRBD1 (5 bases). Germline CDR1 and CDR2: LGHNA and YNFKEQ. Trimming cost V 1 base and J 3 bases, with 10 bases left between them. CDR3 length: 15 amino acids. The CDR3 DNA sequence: TGTGCCAGCAGCCAAGGCAGGGTCAACTACAATGAGCAGTTCTTC. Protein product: CASSQGRVNYNEQFF.

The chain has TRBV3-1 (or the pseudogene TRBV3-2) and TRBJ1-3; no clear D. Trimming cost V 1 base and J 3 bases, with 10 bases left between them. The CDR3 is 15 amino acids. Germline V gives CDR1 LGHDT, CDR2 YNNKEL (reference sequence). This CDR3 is CASSQGSWSGNTIYF. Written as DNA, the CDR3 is TGTGCCAGCAGCCAAGGCAGTTGGAGTGGAAACACCATATATTTT.

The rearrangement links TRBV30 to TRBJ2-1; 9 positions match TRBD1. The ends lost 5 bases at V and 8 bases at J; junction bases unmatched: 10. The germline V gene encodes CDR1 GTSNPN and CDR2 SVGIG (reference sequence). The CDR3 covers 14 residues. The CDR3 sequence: CAWFTGGERDEQFF. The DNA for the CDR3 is TGTGCCTGGTTTACAGGGGGCGAGAGGGATGAGCAGTTCTTC. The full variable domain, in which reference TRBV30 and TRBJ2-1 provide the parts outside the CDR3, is SQTIHQWPATLVQPVGSPLSLECTVEGTSNPNLYWYRQAAGRGLQLLFYSVGIGQISSEVPQNLSASRPQDRQFILSSKKLLLSDSGFYLCAWFTGGERDEQFFGPGTRLTVL.

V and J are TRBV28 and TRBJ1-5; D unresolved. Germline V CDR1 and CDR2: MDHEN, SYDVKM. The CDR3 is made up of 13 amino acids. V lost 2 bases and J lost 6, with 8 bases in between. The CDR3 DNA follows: TGTGCCAGCAGTTTAGGACTTCGTCAGCCCCAGCATTTT. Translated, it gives CASSLGLRQPQHF.

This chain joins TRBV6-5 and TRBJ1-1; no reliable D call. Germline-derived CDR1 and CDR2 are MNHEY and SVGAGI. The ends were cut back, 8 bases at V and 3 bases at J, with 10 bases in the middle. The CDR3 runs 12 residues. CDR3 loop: CASGSSYTEAFF. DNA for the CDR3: TGTGCCAGCGGGAGCTCTTACACTGAAGCTTTCTTT.

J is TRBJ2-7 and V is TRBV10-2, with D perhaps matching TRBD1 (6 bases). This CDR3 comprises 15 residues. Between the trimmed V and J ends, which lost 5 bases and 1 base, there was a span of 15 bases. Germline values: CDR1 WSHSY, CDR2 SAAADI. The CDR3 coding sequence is TGCGCCAGCAGTCCTGGACAGCCCCGATCCTACGAGCAGTACGTC. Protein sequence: CASSPGQPRSYEQYV.